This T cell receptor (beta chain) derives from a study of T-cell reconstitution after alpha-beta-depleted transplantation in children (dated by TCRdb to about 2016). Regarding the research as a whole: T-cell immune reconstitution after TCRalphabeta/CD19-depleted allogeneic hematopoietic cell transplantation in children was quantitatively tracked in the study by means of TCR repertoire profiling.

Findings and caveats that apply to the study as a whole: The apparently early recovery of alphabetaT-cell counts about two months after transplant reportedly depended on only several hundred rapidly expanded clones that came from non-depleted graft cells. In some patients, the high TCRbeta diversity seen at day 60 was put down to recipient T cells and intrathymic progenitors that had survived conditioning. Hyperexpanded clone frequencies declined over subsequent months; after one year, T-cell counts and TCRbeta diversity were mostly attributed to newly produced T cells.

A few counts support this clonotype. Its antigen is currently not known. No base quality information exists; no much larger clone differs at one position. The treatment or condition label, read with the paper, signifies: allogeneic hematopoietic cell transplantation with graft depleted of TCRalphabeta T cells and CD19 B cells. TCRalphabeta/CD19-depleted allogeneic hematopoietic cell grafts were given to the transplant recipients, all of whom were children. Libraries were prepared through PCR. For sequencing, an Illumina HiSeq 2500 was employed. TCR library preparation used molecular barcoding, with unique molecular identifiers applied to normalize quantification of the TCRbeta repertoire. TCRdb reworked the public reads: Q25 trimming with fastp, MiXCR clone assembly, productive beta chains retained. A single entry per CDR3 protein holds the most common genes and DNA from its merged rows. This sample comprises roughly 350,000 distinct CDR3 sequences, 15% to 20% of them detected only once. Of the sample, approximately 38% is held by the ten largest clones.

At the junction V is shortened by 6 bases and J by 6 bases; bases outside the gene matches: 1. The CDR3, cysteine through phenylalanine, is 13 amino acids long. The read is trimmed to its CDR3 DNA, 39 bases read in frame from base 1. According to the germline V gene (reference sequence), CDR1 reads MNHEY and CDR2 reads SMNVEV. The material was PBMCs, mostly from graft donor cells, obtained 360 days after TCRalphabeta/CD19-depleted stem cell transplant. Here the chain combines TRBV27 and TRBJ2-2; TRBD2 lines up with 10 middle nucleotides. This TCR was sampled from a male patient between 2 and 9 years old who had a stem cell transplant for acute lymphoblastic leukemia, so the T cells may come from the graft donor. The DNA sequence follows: TGTGCCAGCAGACTAGCGGGACCCGGGGAGCTGTTTTTT. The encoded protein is CASRLAGPGELFF.